One and the same sample provided the 27 T cell receptor beta chains below, sequenced in a study of Graves' ophthalmopathy and Graves' hyperthyroidism. RNA transcripts provided the template for amplifying TCR beta CDR3 regions. Second-round multiplex PCR came after a first-round RT-PCR that employed HTBI primers. TCRdb re-derived calls from the multiplex PCR reads in MiXCR, one entry per CDR3 protein. The table lists approximately 700,000 distinct CDR3 sequences, approximately 40% of them singletons, with 40% to 45% in the top ten. Sequences were obtained from peripheral blood. The source of these receptors is an adult man with Graves' ophthalmopathy.

In its sample, this clonotype was seen a few times. This chain connects TRBV19 to TRBJ2-7, with D tentatively TRBD2 (5 bases). Germline V gene data show CDR1 as LNHDA and CDR2 as SQIVND (reference sequence). This CDR3 has 13 amino acids. Trimming cost V 3 bases and J 3 bases, with 9 bases left between them. The CDR3 DNA reads as TGTGCCAGTAGTATGACCGCGGGCTACGAGCAGTACTTC. It encodes CASSMTAGYEQYF.

The chain has TRBV11-2 and TRBJ2-7; D not resolved. The CDR3 spans 17 residues. Germline V gene data show CDR1 as SGHAT and CDR2 as FQNNGV. Trimming took off 5 bases at V and 2 bases at J, with 22 bases between the two ends. CDR3 sequence: CASSRLPRSRRPYEQYF. In DNA, the CDR3 is TGTGCCAGCAGCCGACTTCCTAGGAGTCGGCGTCCCTACGAGCAGTACTTC.

This sequence joins TRBV7-8 and TRBJ2-1; a possible D gene is TRBD1 (5 bases). CDR1 SGHVS and CDR2 FQNEAQ come from the germline V gene. The CDR3 contains 11 residues. V lost 5 bases and J lost 10, with 9 bases in between. The CDR3 region is CASSGAREQFF. The DNA for the CDR3 is TGTGCCAGCAGCGGGGCCCGAGAGCAGTTCTTC.

The rearrangement joins TRBV13 to TRBJ2-7; no definite D call. The CDR3 covers 15 residues. Per the germline V gene, CDR1 is PRHDT and CDR2 is FYEKMQ (reference sequence). The V gene lost 5 bases and the J gene lost 0 bases, with 14 bases spanning the gap. CDR3 sequence (DNA): TGTGCCAGCAGCCCTAAGATCCGAAGCTCCTACGAGCAGTACTTC. This gives the protein CASSPKIRSSYEQYF.

The chain links TRBV7-2 to TRBJ1-5; 7 bases match TRBD1. The J segment lost 6 bases and the V segment lost 0 bases, leaving 5 bases of the junction unmatched. The CDR3 is 15 amino acids. Germline V gene sequence: CDR1 SGHTA, CDR2 FQGNSA. CDR3 DNA: TGTGCCAGCAGCTTAGCAGGGGGCTGGGGTCAGCCCCAGCATTTT. As protein: CASSLAGGWGQPQHF.

V gene TRBV5-1 combines with J gene TRBJ2-7; 8 nucleotides line up with TRBD1. This CDR3 spans 15 amino acids. Germline loops: CDR1 SGHRS, CDR2 YFSETQ. The trim removed 5 bases at V and 4 bases at J, leaving 11 bases unmatched. As DNA, the CDR3 is TGCGCCAGCAGTTACCAGGGGGCTCTTGAGTACGAGCAGTACTTC. This codes for CASSYQGALEYEQYF.

Turning to this clonotype: A read error may be the cause here, since a much bigger clone is one base away. The V call is TRBV9, the J call TRBJ1-2; D might be TRBD1 (6 bases). The CDR3 loop spans 14 amino acids. Deletions cut 4 bases from V and 8 bases from J, with 18 bases between. CDR1 SGDLS and CDR2 YYNGEE come from the germline V gene. This chain's CDR3 is CASSPQGQSRGYTF. CDR3 in DNA: TGTGCCAGCAGCCCACAAGGACAGTCGAGAGGCTACACCTTC.

Remarks on this clonotype: Given a much more abundant clone one base away, this may be a read error. The chain couples TRBV5-1 to TRBJ1-2; 7 nucleotides match TRBD1. The germline CDR1 and CDR2 sequences are SGHRS and YFSETQ. This CDR3 has 15 amino acids. The CDR3 coding sequence is TGCGCCAGCGGCTTGGAAACAGGGGCGAGGTATGGCTACACCTTC. Translation: CASGLETGARYGYTF.

This clonotype turned up a few times. V usage is TRBV7-9 and J usage is TRBJ2-2; 10 nucleotides agree with TRBD2. The CDR3 runs to 14 residues. The trim removed 8 bases at V and 8 bases at J, leaving 8 bases unmatched. The germline gives CDR1 SEHNR, CDR2 FQNEAQ (reference sequence). The CDR3 DNA follows: TGTGCCAGCGACAGCGGGAGGGCCGTTGGGGAGCTGTTTTTT. Encoded protein: CASDSGRAVGELFF.

To note about this clonotype: This may arise from a read error, as a much more abundant clone is one base away. A read error is likely, as this CDR3 ends without the conserved phenylalanine or tryptophan. The genes are TRBV29-1 and TRBJ2-7; 11 bases align to TRBD2. The CDR3 contains 13 residues. CDR1 and CDR2 from the germline V gene are SQVTM and ANQGSEA. Trimming took 7 bases from V and 2 from J; bases not matched to a gene: 4. CDR3 DNA sequence: TGCAGCGGGAGACTAGCGGGAACCTACGAGCAGTACCTC. It codes for CSGRLAGTYEQYL.

This chain uses TRBV20-1 with TRBJ1-2, with a possible D match to TRBD1 (6 bases). Germline lookup yields CDR1 DFQATT and CDR2 SNEGSKA (reference sequence). V lost 5 bases to trimming and J lost 1 base, with 8 bases between them. The CDR3 runs to 12 residues. As DNA, the CDR3 is TGCAGTGCTGACAGGTTTAACTATGGCTACACCTTC. It specifies CSADRFNYGYTF.

In this sample, this clonotype turned up many times. This rearrangement joins TRBV25-1 to TRBJ1-2; D is unclear. This CDR3 contains 13 residues. V was cut by 5 bases and J by 3 bases, with 10 bases left in between. The V gene's germline CDR1 is MGHDK and CDR2 SYGVNS. CDR3 DNA: TGTGCCAGCAGTCAATGGACCGACTATGGCTACACCTTC. As protein: CASSQWTDYGYTF.

This clonotype was counted ten times or more. The chain has TRBV15 and TRBJ1-2, with D tentatively TRBD1 (6 bases). V lost 1 base and J 4 bases, leaving 10 bases between the germline ends. Germline CDR1 and CDR2: LNHNV and YYDKDF (reference sequence). CDR3 length: 14 amino acids. As DNA, the CDR3 is TGTGCCACCAGCAGAGGGGGGCCCGGCTATGGCTACACCTTC. It yields the protein CATSRGGPGYGYTF.

This clonotype was counted many times. The V and J genes are TRBV15 and TRBJ1-5, with a weak D call TRBD1 (6 bases). This CDR3 contains 13 residues. V was pared by 5 bases and J by 5 bases, with 10 bases between. Looked up from germline, CDR1 is LNHNV and CDR2 is YYDKDF (reference sequence). The CDR3 DNA reads TGTGCCACCAGCCTTAACAGGGATCAGCCCCAGCATTTT. It specifies CATSLNRDQPQHF.

V usage is TRBV20-1 and J usage is TRBJ2-7; TRBD2 aligns across 7 bases. Germline loops: CDR1 DFQATT, CDR2 SNEGSKA (reference sequence). The ends lost 1 base at V and 3 bases at J; junction bases unmatched: 3. The CDR3 runs to 13 residues. The CDR3 region has the DNA TGCAGTGCTAGAGGGGGGGGAAGCTACGAGCAGTACTTC. Amino acids: CSARGGGSYEQYF.

The J gene is TRBJ1-5, the V gene TRBV29-1; D possibly corresponds to TRBD1 (5 bases). This CDR3 has 12 residues. The ends were cut back, 8 bases at V and 2 bases at J, with 10 bases in the middle. Germline assignment: CDR1 SQVTM and CDR2 ANQGSEA. This chain's CDR3 is CSSTVGNQPQHF. CDR3 bases: TGCAGCTCGACAGTGGGCAATCAGCCCCAGCATTTT. The entire variable domain, with the rest obtained from reference TRBV29-1 and TRBJ1-5, is as follows: SAVISQKPSRDICQRGTSLTIQCQVDSQVTMMFWYRQQPGQSLTLIATANQGSEATYESGFVIDKFPISRPNLTFSTLTVSNMSPEDSSIYLCSSTVGNQPQHFGDGTRLSIL.

The CDR3 loop reads CASTLWDTSYEQYF. The CDR3 DNA follows: TGTGCCAGCACCCTCTGGGACACCTCCTACGAGCAGTACTTC. The rearrangement uses TRBV19 and TRBJ2-7; weak D call: TRBD1 (6 bases). CDR1 is LNHDA and CDR2 is SQIVND in the germline V gene (reference sequence). V was trimmed by 9 bases and J by 0 bases, leaving 15 bases between them. The CDR3 has 14 amino acids.

At least ten counts were recorded for this clonotype. The chain couples TRBV7-2 to TRBJ1-2; maybe TRBD1 (5 bases). Germline CDR1 and CDR2: SGHTA and FQGNSA. The CDR3 sequence is 12 residues long. Between the trimmed V and J ends, which lost 7 bases and 6 bases, there was a span of 12 bases. The CDR3 loop reads CASTQTGDGYTF. The CDR3 DNA follows: TGTGCCAGCACCCAAACGGGGGATGGCTACACCTTC. The complete variable domain, with remaining parts taken from reference TRBV7-2 and TRBJ1-2, reads GAGVSQSPSNKVTEKGKDVELRCDPISGHTALYWYRQSLGQGLEFLIYFQGNSAPDKSGLPSDRFSAERTGGSVSTLTIQRTQQEDSAVYLCASTQTGDGYTFGSGTRLTVV.

V is TRBV25-1 and J is TRBJ2-2; 8 bases match TRBD1. CDR1 and CDR2 from the germline V gene are MGHDK and SYGVNS. The CDR3 spans 13 residues. V shed 6 bases, J shed 5 bases, and the junction held 2 bases outside the gene matches. As DNA, the CDR3 is TGTGCCAGCAGACGACAGGGGACCGGGGAGCTGTTTTTT. It is translated as CASRRQGTGELFF.

The chain uses TRBV25-1 and TRBJ1-5; TRBD1 agrees at 7 bases. With V trimmed by 8 bases and J by 3 bases, 4 bases remained unmatched. Germline values: CDR1 MGHDK, CDR2 SYGVNS. The CDR3 sequence is 13 residues long. CDR3 amino acids: CASGQANNQPQHF. CDR3 in DNA: TGTGCCAGCGGACAGGCCAACAATCAGCCCCAGCATTTT.

In regard to this clonotype: One junction end does not reproduce the germline sequence, and a read error may be involved. The rearrangement uses TRBV20-1 and TRBJ2-5; TRBD2 aligns across 12 bases. CDR3 length: 15 residues. The V gene's germline CDR1 is DFQATT and CDR2 SNEGSKA (reference sequence). The CDR3 reads CSAKPSGRAGDEQCF. In DNA, the CDR3 is TGCAGTGCCAAACCTAGCGGGAGGGCCGGGGACGAGCAGTGCTTC.

In its sample, this clonotype was seen a few times. V usage is TRBV10-3 and J usage is TRBJ2-5; 7 bases are a match to TRBD2. The CDR3 spans 14 residues. The germline V gene encodes CDR1 ENHRY and CDR2 SYGVKD. The ends lost 10 bases at V and 0 bases at J; junction bases unmatched: 8. The CDR3 is CATRLAENQETQYF. The CDR3 DNA sequence: TGTGCCACGCGCCTAGCGGAGAACCAAGAGACCCAGTACTTC.

This clonotype was observed a handful of times. The chain has TRBV6-6 and TRBJ2-5, with D maybe TRBD2 (5 bases). V lost 8 bases and J lost 5, with 15 bases in between. The germline V gene encodes CDR1 MNHNY and CDR2 SVGAGI (reference sequence). The CDR3 length is 13 residues. The CDR3 protein is CASGLRGGETQYF. In nucleotides, the CDR3 is TGTGCCAGCGGGCTACGGGGTGGTGAGACCCAGTACTTC.

The chain links TRBV20-1 to TRBJ1-5; 9 nucleotides align to TRBD1. Trimming cost V 6 bases and J 4 bases; bases outside gene matches: 7. Germline CDR1 DFQATT, CDR2 SNEGSKA (reference sequence). This CDR3 comprises 14 residues. CDR3 protein: CSAPTGGRNQPQHF. The DNA of the CDR3 is TGCAGTGCACCTACAGGGGGCAGGAATCAGCCCCAGCATTTT.

Of note for this clonotype: A junction end diverges from the germline sequence, so it may reflect a read error. The V call is TRBV11-1, the J call TRBJ2-3; tentative D call: TRBD1 (5 bases). The CDR3 runs to 13 residues. Germline values: CDR1 SGHAT, CDR2 FQDESV (reference sequence). CDR3 residues: CASSPTLTDTRYF. The CDR3 DNA reads as TGTGCCAGCAGCCCCACGTTGACAGATACGCGGTATTTT. Full variable domain (outside the CDR3, taken from reference TRBV11-1 and TRBJ2-3): EAEVAQSPRYKITEKSQAVAFWCDPISGHATLYWYRQILGQGPELLVQFQDESVVDDSQLPKDRFSAERLKGVDSTLKIQPAELGDSAMYLCASSPTLTDTRYFGPGTRLTVL.

The genes are TRBV5-1 and TRBJ2-7, with 15 bases aligning to TRBD2. V lost 0 bases, J lost 5 bases, and 9 bases stayed unmatched. The germline CDR1 and CDR2 sequences are SGHRS and YFSETQ. This CDR3 is 18 amino acids long. CDR3 amino acids: CASSLAPRTSGRANEQYF. The CDR3 bases are TGCGCCAGCAGCTTGGCCCCCAGGACTAGCGGGAGGGCAAACGAGCAGTACTTC. Supplemented by reference TRBV5-1 and TRBJ2-7, the full variable domain reads KAGVTQTPRYLIKTRGQQVTLSCSPISGHRSVSWYQQTPGQGLQFLFEYFSETQRNKGNFPGRFSGRQFSNSRSEMNVSTLELGDSALYLCASSLAPRTSGRANEQYFGPGTRLTVT.

The CDR3 nucleotides read TGTGCCAGCAGCAGGAGAGGAGTTTATGGCTACACCTTC. It encodes CASSRRGVYGYTF. V usage is TRBV2 and J usage is TRBJ1-2; D unclear. Trimming pared 6 bases from V and 5 bases from J, leaving 13 bases between. Germline V lookup: CDR1 SNHLY, CDR2 FYNNEI. The CDR3 runs 13 residues.